The 23 T cell receptor beta chains listed next were all sequenced from one sample in a study of CD8+CD57+ T cells in acquired aplastic anemia. It was genomic DNA that served as the template for profiling TCR beta VDJ and CDR3. TCRdb used MiXCR to reprocess the reads, holding one entry per CDR3 protein. Among about 210,000 distinct CDR3 sequences, under 65% were seen once, and the ten largest hold 25% to 35%. Input material: sorted CD4+, CD8+, or CD8+CD57+ T cells (not recorded which) from PBMCs. These receptor sequences come from a human donor in good health.

The genes are TRBV10-3 and TRBJ1-1; 8 nucleotides line up with TRBD1. Trimming at V came to 9 bases and at J to 6 bases, leaving 9 bases not matched to a gene. The V gene's germline CDR1 is ENHRY and CDR2 SYGVKD. The CDR3 is 13 residues long. The DNA of the CDR3 is TGTGCCATGAGGGGACAGGCTTGGTCTGAAGCTTTCTTT. This translates into CAMRGQAWSEAFF.

There are many counts of this clonotype. The chain joins TRBV7-6 to TRBJ2-1; 12 nucleotides line up with TRBD2. V was clipped by 3 bases and J by 5 bases; unmatched bases: 5. The germline V gene has CDR1 SGHVS and CDR2 FNYEAQ. The CDR3 has 16 amino acids. This CDR3 reads CASSLGTSGLNNEQFF. The CDR3 region has the DNA TGTGCCAGCAGCTTGGGGACTAGCGGGTTAAACAATGAGCAGTTCTTC.

The rearrangement links TRBV19 to TRBJ1-5; D is perhaps TRBD1 (6 bases). V lost 4 bases and J lost 7, with 17 bases in between. CDR3 length: 15 residues. Germline V lookup: CDR1 LNHDA, CDR2 SQIVND (reference sequence). CDR3 bases: TGTGCCAGTAGTAAACAGGGTATCTACGAGCAGCCCCAGCATTTT. Amino acids: CASSKQGIYEQPQHF. The variable domain in full, with the rest retrieved from reference TRBV19 and TRBJ1-5, is DGGITQSPKYLFRKEGQNVTLSCEQNLNHDAMYWYRQDPGQGLRLIYYSQIVNDFQKGDIAEGYSVSREKKESFPLTVTSAQKNPTAFYLCASSKQGIYEQPQHFGDGTRLSIL.

The chain links TRBV10-3 to TRBJ1-2; D remains unclear. The germline gives CDR1 ENHRY, CDR2 SYGVKD. Trimming removed 8 bases at V and 4 bases at J, with 17 bases between. The CDR3 has 14 residues. The CDR3 nucleotides are TGTGCCATCTCCCCGGGCAATTCGATCTATGGCTACACCTTC. Translated: CAISPGNSIYGYTF.

This clonotype was seen repeatedly, ten times or more. The chain couples TRBV4-1 to TRBJ2-1; D gene ambiguous. The germline V and J ends were trimmed by 0 bases and 3 bases, with 6 bases remaining between them. This CDR3 has 14 amino acids. Germline lookup yields CDR1 MGHRA and CDR2 YSYEKL. CDR3 amino acids: CASSQEGYYNEQFF. The DNA for the CDR3 is TGCGCCAGCAGCCAAGAAGGCTACTACAATGAGCAGTTCTTC.

The CDR3 loop is CASSTGGVPFVGPPGETQYF. As DNA, the CDR3 is TGTGCCAGCAGTACGGGCGGGGTACCCTTCGTCGGTCCGCCTGGAGAGACCCAGTACTTC. V gene TRBV27 combines with J gene TRBJ2-5, with a weak D call TRBD2 (6 bases). Germline V gene lookup returns CDR1 MNHEY and CDR2 SMNVEV (reference sequence). The CDR3 sequence is 20 residues long. Trimming left V 5 bases short and J 4 bases short, with 32 bases between.

The chain couples TRBV7-3 to TRBJ2-7, with D tentatively TRBD2 (7 bases). The V gene lost 5 bases and the J gene lost 4 bases, with 21 bases spanning the gap. Germline V gene data show CDR1 as SGHTA and CDR2 as FQGTGA. The CDR3 consists of 16 residues. CDR3 nucleotides: TGTGCCAGCAGCATGTGGGCGGGGGCCCCTCCTTACGAGCAGTACTTC. This sequence encodes CASSMWAGAPPYEQYF.

The chain has TRBV7-2 and TRBJ2-7, with 7 bases identical to TRBD1. Germline CDR1 and CDR2: SGHTA and FQGNSA. V was pared by 4 bases and J by 4 bases, with 7 bases of the junction left unmatched. The CDR3 sequence is 14 residues long. The CDR3 sequence is CASSSGQVAYEQYF. CDR3 sequence (DNA): TGTGCCAGCAGCTCTGGACAGGTTGCGTACGAGCAGTACTTC.

This clonotype occurred a few times. The gene calls are TRBV20-1 and TRBJ2-7; D uncertain. This CDR3 region has 12 residues. V lost 3 bases and J 2 bases, leaving 8 bases between the germline ends. Germline-derived CDR1 and CDR2 are DFQATT and SNEGSKA (reference sequence). CDR3 bases: TGCAGTGCTAGCGGTGATCCCTACGAGCAGTACTTC. Translation gives CSASGDPYEQYF.

This clonotype was seen ten or more times. CDR3 protein: CASRSEEYSEAFF. CDR3 bases: TGTGCCAGCAGGTCGGAGGAGTATTCTGAAGCTTTCTTT. This chain joins TRBV6-5 and TRBJ1-1; no firm D call. The germline V gene has CDR1 MNHEY and CDR2 SVGAGI. The CDR3 has 13 amino acids. V was clipped by 6 bases and J by 6 bases, with 14 bases between them.

This clonotype was found many times. The chain couples TRBV29-1 to TRBJ1-2, with TRBD1 identical over 7 bases. The CDR3 runs to 17 residues. V dropped 0 bases and J dropped 1; count of bases not matched to a gene: 11. CDR1 SQVTM and CDR2 ANQGSEA come from the germline V gene. The CDR3 sequence is CSVEDLDRETHNYGYTF. Here the CDR3 DNA reads TGCAGCGTTGAAGATCTAGACAGGGAAACGCATAACTATGGCTACACCTTC.

This clonotype has only a few counts. The CDR3 region has the DNA TGCGCCAGCAGTGTCCAGACCAATTCACCCCTCCACTTT. It specifies CASSVQTNSPLHF. The chain joins TRBV10-1 to TRBJ1-6; unclear D gene. The V gene's germline CDR1 is WNHNN and CDR2 SYGVQD (reference sequence). CDR3 length: 13 amino acids. The germline V and J ends were trimmed by 4 bases and 7 bases, with 8 bases remaining between them.

As for this clonotype: A much larger clone is a single base away; this may be a read error. The rearrangement uses TRBV15 and TRBJ2-7, with 9 bases aligning to TRBD1. This CDR3 is built from 14 residues. CDR1 is LNHNV and CDR2 is YYDKDF in the germline V gene (reference sequence). The CDR3 region has the DNA TGTGCCACCAGCGACCGGACAGGGGCCTACGGGCAGTACTTC. Encoded protein: CATSDRTGAYGQYF. The whole variable domain, filled in from reference TRBV15 and TRBJ2-7, reads DAMVIQNPRYQVTQFGKPVTLSCSQTLNHNVMYWYQQKSSQAPKLLFHYYDKDFNNEADTPDNFQSRRPNTSFCFLDIRSPGLGDTAMYLCATSDRTGAYGQYFGPGTRLTVT.

The chain carries TRBV20-1 and TRBJ1-6, with 9 bases that match TRBD1. Germline lookup yields CDR1 DFQATT and CDR2 SNEGSKA (reference sequence). Germline trimming cut 5 bases from V and 10 bases from J; bases unmatched to any gene: 6. The CDR3 length is 13 residues. The CDR3 region has the DNA TGCAGTGCTTTAACCGGGACAGGGTCACCCCTCCACTTT. Its protein is CSALTGTGSPLHF.

This clonotype has more than one count but fewer than ten. A much larger clone differs from this one at a single base, so this may be a read error. The chain uses TRBV6-2 or TRBV6-3 and TRBJ2-7; D is ambiguous. In germline, CDR1 is MNHEY, CDR2 SVGEGT. The CDR3 has 12 residues. The CDR3 DNA sequence: TGTGCCAGCGGTTACGACCGAGGTGAGCAGTACTTC. Translation: CASGYDRGEQYF.

A few counts support this clonotype. V is TRBV20-1 and J is TRBJ1-3; D call uncertain. This CDR3 spans 13 amino acids. Trimming took 0 bases from V and 4 from J, leaving 7 bases between them. CDR1 is DFQATT, CDR2 SNEGSKA, per germline (reference sequence). For the CDR3, the DNA is TGCAGTGCTAGAGATCCAGGAGGAAACACCATATATTTT. Translation gives CSARDPGGNTIYF.

V usage is TRBV10-3 and J usage is TRBJ2-3, with 14 nucleotides matching TRBD2. V gave up 6 bases and J gave up 5 bases; unmatched junction bases: 1. This CDR3 comprises 14 residues. CDR1 and CDR2 from the germline V gene are ENHRY and SYGVKD. As DNA, the CDR3 is TGTGCCATCAGCGGGACTAGCGGGGGAGATACGCAGTATTTT. This encodes CAISGTSGGDTQYF.

Only a few counts were recorded for this clonotype. CDR3 in amino acids: CASSLQPWGGRAPFAEQYF. The CDR3 coding sequence is TGTGCCAGCAGTTTGCAACCTTGGGGCGGGAGGGCCCCGTTCGCCGAGCAGTACTTC. This sequence joins TRBV27 and TRBJ2-7, with 9 positions matching TRBD2. The germline CDR1 and CDR2 sequences are MNHEY and SMNVEV (reference sequence). Trimming at V came to 3 bases and at J to 6 bases, leaving 21 bases not matched to a gene. CDR3 length: 19 residues.

This clonotype was seen repeatedly, ten times or more. The CDR3 DNA reads TGTGCCAGCAGTCCCATAGACAGGGCTGGGGAGCAGTACTTC. This encodes CASSPIDRAGEQYF. The chain combines TRBV27 with TRBJ2-7; 7 nucleotides agree with TRBD1. CDR1 MNHEY and CDR2 SMNVEV come from the germline V gene (reference sequence). V was clipped by 5 bases and J by 7 bases; unmatched bases: 11. There are 14 residues in the CDR3.

This chain connects TRBV20-1 to TRBJ2-7; 8 bases line up with TRBD1. The CDR3 runs to 13 residues. The V and J ends lost 3 bases and 6 bases, in that order; junction bases with no gene match: 7. Germline V gives CDR1 DFQATT, CDR2 SNEGSKA (reference sequence). This CDR3 reads CSARSDRDSEQYF. In nucleotides, the CDR3 is TGCAGTGCTAGGTCGGACAGGGACAGCGAGCAGTACTTC.

This chain uses TRBV7-3 with TRBJ2-2, with TRBD2 matching over 7 bases. CDR1 is SGHTA, CDR2 FQGTGA, per germline. The CDR3 consists of 12 residues. CDR3 bases: TGTGCTAGCGGGTCGAACACCGGGGAGCTGTTTTTT. Translation gives CASGSNTGELFF.

There are a few counts of this clonotype. This chain joins TRBV29-1 and TRBJ2-7; D call uncertain. The CDR3 loop spans 12 amino acids. Trimming took 6 bases from V and 2 from J, leaving 11 bases between them. Germline values: CDR1 SQVTM, CDR2 ANQGSEA. CDR3 sequence (DNA): TGCAGCGTAAAGGGCGGTCCCTACGAGCAGTACTTC. Translating gives CSVKGGPYEQYF.

Of note for this clonotype: The junction does not match germline at one end; this may be a read error. The chain is built from TRBV29-1 and TRBJ1-2; D is perhaps TRBD1 (6 bases). The CDR3 spans 12 residues. Per germline, CDR1 SQVTM and CDR2 ANQGSEA. The CDR3 reads CRVHGTLYGYTF. DNA of the CDR3: TGCCGCGTTCACGGGACACTCTATGGCTACACCTTC. The full variable domain, with the rest looked up from reference TRBV29-1 and TRBJ1-2, is SAVISQKPSRDICQRGTSLTIQCQVDSQVTMMFWYRQQPGQSLTLIATANQGSEATYESGFVIDKFPISRPNLTFSTLTVSNMSPEDSSIYLCRVHGTLYGYTFGSGTRLTVV.